These 23 T cell receptor beta chains share one sample of origin, sequenced in a study of shared clonotypes between healthy human individuals. The assay was immunoSEQ multiplex PCR, and TCRdb's table has in-frame clones only and misses some. The sample contains over 1.5 million clones, 95% to 99% of which appear only once. Source material: naive CD4+ T cells sorted from blood. Subset noted: CD45RA+ positively selected. The receptor source for this set is a man aged 25 to 45 in good health.

About this clone itself: A read error may account for a junction end that differs from germline. This rearrangement joins TRBV20-1 to TRBJ1-4; D unresolved. Germline loops: CDR1 DFQATT, CDR2 SNEGSKA (reference sequence). The CDR3 is made up of 10 amino acids. For the CDR3, the DNA is TGCAGTGCTGCAGAGACCCACCCCATTTTT. This translates into CSAAETHPIF.

This chain connects TRBV5-8 to TRBJ1-3; D ambiguous. Trimming shortened V by 2 bases and J by 0 bases, and 12 bases separated the two germline ends. This CDR3 has 16 residues. CDR1 and CDR2 from the germline V gene are SGHTS and YDEGEE. CDR3 sequence: CASSFLRVNSGNTIYF. CDR3 sequence (DNA): TGTGCCAGCAGCTTTTTACGGGTAAACTCTGGAAACACCATATATTTT. Combining the CDR3 with reference TRBV5-8 and TRBJ1-3 gives the whole variable domain EAGVTQSPTHLIKTRGQQATLRCSPISGHTSVYWYQQALGLGLQFLLWYDEGEERNRGNFPPRFSGRQFPNYSSELNVNALELEDSALYLCASSFLRVNSGNTIYFGEGSWLTVV.

The CDR3 coding sequence is TGTGCCAGCAGCACCGGGACTTATACGCAGTATTTT. Translated, it gives CASSTGTYTQYF. The chain links TRBV7-8 to TRBJ2-3; perhaps TRBD2 as D (6 bases). The CDR3 loop spans 12 amino acids. Germline V gene data show CDR1 as SGHVS and CDR2 as FQNEAQ. The V end was cut by 5 bases, the J end by 7 bases, with 10 bases between.

This clone was observed a few times. Different DNA sequences within this sample yield the same CDR3. This chain connects TRBV7-2 to TRBJ2-7; D unresolved. CDR3 size: 11 residues. CDR1 and CDR2 from the germline V gene are SGHTA and FQGNSA. The germline V and J ends were trimmed by 1 base and 3 bases, with 1 base remaining between them. For the CDR3, the DNA is TGTGCCAGCAGCTTAGACTACGAGCAGTACTTC. It encodes CASSLDYEQYF.

The chain couples TRBV20-1 to TRBJ2-7; 7 nucleotides agree with TRBD2. With 6 bases clipped from V and 6 bases from J, the junction kept 5 bases outside the gene matches. The CDR3 runs 11 residues. The germline V gene has CDR1 DFQATT and CDR2 SNEGSKA (reference sequence). CDR3 nucleotide sequence: TGCAGTGCCTGGACTAGGCCCGAGCAGTACTTC. Translating gives CSAWTRPEQYF.

The chain recombines TRBV2 with TRBJ2-3; D may be TRBD1 (6 bases). CDR3 size: 14 residues. CDR1 is SNHLY and CDR2 is FYNNEI in the germline V gene. V was trimmed by 7 bases and J by 0 bases, leaving 11 bases between them. This chain's CDR3 is CASNLRGSTDTQYF. CDR3 bases: TGTGCCAGCAACCTCAGGGGTAGCACAGATACGCAGTATTTT.

This chain links TRBV5-1 with TRBJ2-7; D might be TRBD1 (5 bases). This CDR3 spans 15 amino acids. Germline CDR1 is SGHRS and CDR2 is YFSETQ. The V end was cut by 4 bases, the J end by 0 bases, with 14 bases between. The CDR3 spells CASSQPQGYSYEQYF. In DNA, the CDR3 is TGCGCCAGCAGCCAACCGCAGGGTTACTCCTACGAGCAGTACTTC.

The chain has TRBV10-3 and TRBJ2-5; D gene uncertain. In germline, CDR1 is ENHRY, CDR2 SYGVKD. Trimming took off 4 bases at V and 2 bases at J, with 8 bases between the two ends. The CDR3 extends over 13 amino acids. The CDR3 coding sequence is TGTGCCATCAGTGTGAACCCACAAGAGACCCAGTACTTC. It specifies CAISVNPQETQYF.

The chain couples TRBV7-8 to TRBJ2-3; D gene unclear. From germline, CDR1 is SGHVS and CDR2 FQNEAQ. The CDR3 covers 12 residues. V lost 4 bases and J 5 bases, leaving 7 bases between the germline ends. The CDR3 nucleotides read TGTGCCAGCAGCTGGGATCTAGATACGCAGTATTTT. Translating it yields CASSWDLDTQYF. Using reference TRBV7-8 and TRBJ2-3 for the parts outside the CDR3, the full variable domain is GAGVSQSPRYKVAKRGQDVALRCDPISGHVSLFWYQQALGQGPEFLTYFQNEAQLDKSGLPSDRFFAERPEGSVSTLKIQRTQQEDSAVYLCASSWDLDTQYFGPGTRLTVL.

The CDR3 nucleotides read TGTGCCAGCAGCCTCGAGGGTGGAGGCTACGAGCAGTACTTC. Protein product: CASSLEGGGYEQYF. The rearrangement joins TRBV2 to TRBJ2-7, with a possible D match to TRBD2 (5 bases). The CDR3 is made up of 14 amino acids. Germline-derived CDR1 and CDR2 are SNHLY and FYNNEI. V shed 6 bases and J shed 3 bases, with 15 bases lying between them.

Turning to this clone: This specimen includes other DNA sequences encoding the same CDR3. The genes are TRBV5-1 and TRBJ2-6; TRBD1 aligns across 9 bases. Losses at the gene ends were 3 bases for V and 0 bases for J; bases not matched to a gene: 4. There are 17 residues in the CDR3. Germline assignment: CDR1 SGHRS and CDR2 YFSETQ. This chain's CDR3 is CASSSGQGSSGANVLTF. DNA for the CDR3: TGCGCCAGCAGCTCGGGACAGGGAAGCTCTGGGGCCAACGTCCTGACTTTC.

V gene TRBV28 combines with J gene TRBJ1-2; no clear D. Germline CDR1 is MDHEN and CDR2 is SYDVKM. V was pared by 3 bases and J by 3 bases, with 11 bases between. The CDR3 is made up of 14 amino acids. The chain's CDR3 is CASSLSGPYYGYTF. Written as DNA, the CDR3 is TGTGCCAGCAGTTTGAGCGGGCCCTACTATGGCTACACCTTC.

V is TRBV28 and J is TRBJ2-7; D call uncertain. Germline V CDR1 and CDR2: MDHEN, SYDVKM. The V end was cut by 6 bases, the J end by 1 base, with 16 bases between. This CDR3 is 15 amino acids long. CDR3 amino acids: CASRETKGQSYEQYF. Here the CDR3 DNA reads TGTGCCAGCAGAGAAACGAAGGGTCAATCCTACGAGCAGTACTTC.

The CDR3 DNA is TGTGCCAGCAGAGCCTTAGCGGGAGAGACCCAGTACTTC. Translating gives CASRALAGETQYF. The rearrangement links TRBV7-9 to TRBJ2-5, with 7 nucleotides matching TRBD2. The junction had 5 bases not matched to a gene; V was cut back by 6 bases and J by 4 bases. CDR3 length: 13 residues. Germline CDR1 SEHNR, CDR2 FQNEAQ (reference sequence).

The gene calls are TRBV6-1 and TRBJ2-7, with D possibly matching TRBD2 (6 bases). The CDR3 is 15 residues long. Germline V lookup: CDR1 MNHNS, CDR2 SASEGT. V was trimmed by 7 bases and J by 3 bases, leaving 19 bases between them. This CDR3 is CASTLGGTEYYEQYF. CDR3 in DNA: TGTGCCAGCACCTTGGGGGGAACAGAGTACTACGAGCAGTACTTC.

V usage is TRBV4-2 and J usage is TRBJ2-7; 8 nucleotides line up with TRBD1. Germline V lookup: CDR1 LGHNA, CDR2 YNFKEQ. V was pared by 1 base and J by 5 bases, with 7 bases of the junction left unmatched. There are 15 residues in the CDR3. As DNA, the CDR3 is TGTGCCAGCAGCCAAGTAGGACAGGGTTTCCACGAGCAGTACTTC. Translation: CASSQVGQGFHEQYF.

The chain couples TRBV18 to TRBJ2-2; D ambiguous. The CDR3 loop spans 13 amino acids. Germline V gives CDR1 KGHSH, CDR2 LQKENI. Trimming shortened V by 3 bases and J by 6 bases, and 8 bases separated the two germline ends. In DNA, the CDR3 is TGTGCCAGCTCACCGCCCAAGGCCGGGGAGCTGTTTTTT. It is translated as CASSPPKAGELFF.

This clone came up once. The chain couples TRBV11-2 to TRBJ2-1; tentative D call: TRBD2 (6 bases). V was shortened by 6 bases and J by 0 bases, with 15 bases between the two germline ends. Germline-derived CDR1 and CDR2 are SGHAT and FQNNGV. The CDR3 has 16 residues. The CDR3 spells CASRSISGVSYNEQFF. CDR3 bases: TGTGCCAGCAGATCAATTAGCGGAGTCTCCTACAATGAGCAGTTCTTC.

J is TRBJ1-4 and V is TRBV2, with TRBD1 identical over 12 bases. V gave up 3 bases and J gave up 7 bases; unmatched junction bases: 12. Germline CDR1 and CDR2: SNHLY and FYNNEI. This CDR3 region has 18 residues. CDR3 nucleotide sequence: TGTGCCAGCAGTGAGTTGGGACAGGGGGCGTTGGAAGGTGAAAAACTGTTTTTT. Its protein is CASSELGQGALEGEKLFF. Combining the CDR3 with reference TRBV2 and TRBJ1-4 gives the whole variable domain EPEVTQTPSHQVTQMGQEVILRCVPISNHLYFYWYRQILGQKVEFLVSFYNNEISEKSEIFDDQFSVERPDGSNFTLKIRSTKLEDSAMYFCASSELGQGALEGEKLFFGSGTQLSVL.

The genes are TRBV18 and TRBJ1-5; D remains ambiguous. The CDR3 consists of 15 residues. V lost 3 bases to trimming and J lost 4 bases, with 13 bases between them. In germline, CDR1 is KGHSH, CDR2 LQKENI. CDR3 loop: CASSPLPSQNQPQHF. CDR3 coding DNA: TGTGCCAGCTCACCTTTACCATCGCAGAATCAGCCCCAGCATTTT.

The chain uses TRBV11-2 and TRBJ1-2, with D possibly being TRBD1 (5 bases). Germline V gene lookup returns CDR1 SGHAT and CDR2 FQNNGV. The CDR3 is made up of 16 amino acids. V lost 0 bases and J lost 4, with 15 bases in between. The CDR3 bases are TGTGCCAGCAGCTTAGATGTAGGGACCTCAGGCTATGGCTACACCTTC. It yields the protein CASSLDVGTSGYGYTF. Variable domain in full (rest from reference TRBV11-2 and TRBJ1-2): EAGVAQSPRYKIIEKRQSVAFWCNPISGHATLYWYQQILGQGPKLLIQFQNNGVVDDSQLPKDRFSAERLKGVDSTLKIQPAKLEDSAVYLCASSLDVGTSGYGYTFGSGTRLTVV.

A note on this clone: Within the sample, other DNA sequences also encode this same CDR3. The rearrangement joins TRBV7-2 to TRBJ2-5; D remains unclear. The CDR3 is 12 residues long. Trimming left V 2 bases short and J 4 bases short, with 5 bases between. Looked up from germline, CDR1 is SGHTA and CDR2 is FQGNSA. The CDR3 reads CASSLLAETQYF. The CDR3 bases are TGTGCCAGCAGCTTACTGGCAGAGACCCAGTACTTC.

The count of this clone is one. V and J are TRBV9 and TRBJ2-2, with 7 bases fitting TRBD2. Germline V lookup: CDR1 SGDLS, CDR2 YYNGEE. With 3 bases clipped from V and 5 bases from J, the junction kept 13 bases outside the gene matches. This CDR3 spans 17 amino acids. The CDR3 nucleotides are TGTGCCAGCAGCGATCCCACCCTGGGAGGGCGGACCGGGGAGCTGTTTTTT. Its translation: CASSDPTLGGRTGELFF.